Shown below are 5 T cell receptor beta chains from a single sample sequenced in a study of identical twins. TCRdb reprocessed the 5' RACE reads with MiXCR, giving one entry per CDR3 protein. The sample has hundreds of thousands of distinct CDR3 sequences; roughly 9.4% are singletons. The source material was memory (CD45RO+) T cells sorted from blood. These receptors all come from a woman aged 18-35 years in good health.

This clonotype was detected ten times or more. The CDR3: CSVQGWTEAFF. CDR3 DNA: TGCAGCGTACAGGGTTGGACTGAAGCTTTCTTT. The rearrangement links TRBV29-1 to TRBJ1-1; D might be TRBD1 (6 bases). Trimming took off 6 bases at V and 5 bases at J, with 10 bases between the two ends. Germline V lookup: CDR1 SQVTM, CDR2 ANQGSEA. The CDR3 is 11 residues long. The variable domain in full, with the rest retrieved from reference TRBV29-1 and TRBJ1-1, is SAVISQKPSRDICQRGTSLTIQCQVDSQVTMMFWYRQQPGQSLTLIATANQGSEATYESGFVIDKFPISRPNLTFSTLTVSNMSPEDSSIYLCSVQGWTEAFFGQGTRLTVV.

The chain employs TRBV11-2 and TRBJ2-5; D remains unclear. With 5 bases removed from V and 5 bases from J, the gap between germline ends came to 12 bases. CDR3 length equals 13 residues. The germline CDR1 and CDR2 sequences are SGHAT and FQNNGV. The CDR3 is CASSPRVRETQYF. CDR3 DNA sequence: TGTGCCAGCAGCCCCCGGGTTAGGGAGACCCAGTACTTC.

This sequence joins TRBV7-3 and TRBJ1-4, with a possible D match to TRBD1 (5 bases). The V and J ends lost 1 base and 7 bases respectively, with 7 bases between them. Germline V lookup: CDR1 SGHTA, CDR2 FQGTGA. This CDR3 region has 13 residues. The CDR3 sequence is CASSLKRGEKLFF. In DNA form, the CDR3 reads TGTGCCAGCAGCTTAAAGAGGGGTGAAAAACTGTTTTTT. Looking up the rest from reference TRBV7-3 and TRBJ1-4 gives the full variable domain: GAGVSQTPSNKVTEKGKYVELRCDPISGHTALYWYRQSLGQGPEFLIYFQGTGAADDSGLPNDRFFAVRPEGSVSTLKIQRTERGDSAVYLCASSLKRGEKLFFGSGTQLSVL.

This clonotype has more than one count but fewer than ten. V and J are TRBV9 and TRBJ2-1; a possible D gene is TRBD2 (5 bases). The V end was cut by 0 bases, the J end by 6 bases, with 10 bases between. The germline V gene has CDR1 SGDLS and CDR2 YYNGEE. The CDR3 is 14 amino acids. As DNA, the CDR3 is TGTGCCAGCAGCGTAGGTGGGAGCACCAATGAGCAGTTCTTC. Residues: CASSVGGSTNEQFF.

The V call is TRBV2, the J call TRBJ2-2; 7 bases are shared with TRBD1. Germline-derived CDR1 and CDR2 are SNHLY and FYNNEI. V lost 7 bases, J lost 2 bases, and 7 bases stayed unmatched. The CDR3 extends over 15 amino acids. For the CDR3, the DNA is TGTGCCAGCATTAGAGACAGGGCAAACACCGGGGAGCTGTTTTTT. Encoded protein: CASIRDRANTGELFF.